This T cell receptor beta chain was observed in a study of blood T cells in healthy people across ages. Next came a second PCR, run for about 7 to 12 cycles, which used a sample-barcoded 5' primer along with a J-beta primer mix. TCRdb itself ran the 5' RACE reads through MiXCR, one entry per CDR3 protein. The top ten clones hold around 3.6% of a sample with around 820,000 distinct CDR3 sequences, approximately 25% of them seen once. These records were also assigned to another study, of T cells of mothers and their children.

Specimen: blood. This clonotype was obtained from a boy younger than 18 in good health.

The CDR3 DNA follows: TGTGCCAGCAGCTTATTGGGACTGGGGAACACTGAAGCTTTCTTT. Its protein is CASSLLGLGNTEAFF. The V and J genes are TRBV7-2 and TRBJ1-1; tentatively, D is TRBD1 (5 bases). The CDR3 has 15 amino acids. V lost 2 bases and J 1 base, leaving 11 bases between the germline ends. CDR1 and CDR2 from the germline V gene are SGHTA and FQGNSA.